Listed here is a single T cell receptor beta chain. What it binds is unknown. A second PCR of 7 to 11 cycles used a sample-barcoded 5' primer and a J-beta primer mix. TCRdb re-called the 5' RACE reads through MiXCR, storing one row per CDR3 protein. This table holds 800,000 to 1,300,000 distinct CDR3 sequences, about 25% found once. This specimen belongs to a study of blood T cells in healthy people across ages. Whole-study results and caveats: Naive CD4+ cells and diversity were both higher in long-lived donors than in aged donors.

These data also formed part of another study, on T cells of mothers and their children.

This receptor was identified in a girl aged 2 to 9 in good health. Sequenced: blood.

In DNA, the CDR3 is TGTGCCACCAGCTTGGGAGGAACCTATGGCTACACCTTC. Translation gives CATSLGGTYGYTF. This chain joins TRBV15 and TRBJ1-2; unclear D gene. Germline V gene data show CDR1 as LNHNV and CDR2 as YYDKDF (reference sequence). Trimming took off 5 bases at V and 4 bases at J, with 11 bases between the two ends. The CDR3 covers 13 residues. Variable domain in full (rest from reference TRBV15 and TRBJ1-2): DAMVIQNPRYQVTQFGKPVTLSCSQTLNHNVMYWYQQKSSQAPKLLFHYYDKDFNNEADTPDNFQSRRPNTSFCFLDIRSPGLGDTAMYLCATSLGGTYGYTFGSGTRLTVV.